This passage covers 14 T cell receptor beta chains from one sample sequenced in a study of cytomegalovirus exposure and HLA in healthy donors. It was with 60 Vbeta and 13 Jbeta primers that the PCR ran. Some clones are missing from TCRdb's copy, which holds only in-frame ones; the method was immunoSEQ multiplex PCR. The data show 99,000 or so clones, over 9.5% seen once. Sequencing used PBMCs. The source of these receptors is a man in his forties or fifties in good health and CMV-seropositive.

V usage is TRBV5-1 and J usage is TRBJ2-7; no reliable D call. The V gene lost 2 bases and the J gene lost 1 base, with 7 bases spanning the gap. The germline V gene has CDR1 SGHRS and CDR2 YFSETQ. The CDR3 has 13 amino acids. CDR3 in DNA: TGCGCCAGCAGCTTCCCGGAGTCCTACGAGCAGTACTTC. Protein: CASSFPESYEQYF. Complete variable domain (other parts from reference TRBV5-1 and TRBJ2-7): KAGVTQTPRYLIKTRGQQVTLSCSPISGHRSVSWYQQTPGQGLQFLFEYFSETQRNKGNFPGRFSGRQFSNSRSEMNVSTLELGDSALYLCASSFPESYEQYFGPGTRLTVT.

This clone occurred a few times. CDR3 coding DNA: TGTGCCAGCAGTGAGGACTTAAGCTATGGCTACACCTTC. This translates into CASSEDLSYGYTF. V gene TRBV28 combines with J gene TRBJ1-2; D is ambiguous. The CDR3 extends over 13 amino acids. Trimming stripped 5 bases from V and 4 bases from J, with 11 bases between. Germline loops: CDR1 MDHEN, CDR2 SYDVKM.

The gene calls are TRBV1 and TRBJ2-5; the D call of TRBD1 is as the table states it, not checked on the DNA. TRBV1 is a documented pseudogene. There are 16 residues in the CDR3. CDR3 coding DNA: TGCACCAGCAGCCAAGATGAAAGGGGTCTCCAAGAGACCCAGTACTTC. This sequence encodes CTSSQDERGLQETQYF.

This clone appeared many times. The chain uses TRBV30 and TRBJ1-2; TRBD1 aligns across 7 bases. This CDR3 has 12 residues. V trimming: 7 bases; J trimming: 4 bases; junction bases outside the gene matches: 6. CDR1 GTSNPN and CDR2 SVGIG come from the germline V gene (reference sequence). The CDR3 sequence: CAYTGAAYGYTF. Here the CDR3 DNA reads TGTGCCTACACAGGGGCGGCCTATGGCTACACCTTC.

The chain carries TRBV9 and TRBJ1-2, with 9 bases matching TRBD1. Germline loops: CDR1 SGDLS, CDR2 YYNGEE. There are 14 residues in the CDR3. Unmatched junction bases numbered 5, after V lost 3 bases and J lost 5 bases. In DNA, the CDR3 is TGTGCCAGCAGCGGCCCTGGACAGGGGTATGGCTACACCTTC. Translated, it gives CASSGPGQGYGYTF.

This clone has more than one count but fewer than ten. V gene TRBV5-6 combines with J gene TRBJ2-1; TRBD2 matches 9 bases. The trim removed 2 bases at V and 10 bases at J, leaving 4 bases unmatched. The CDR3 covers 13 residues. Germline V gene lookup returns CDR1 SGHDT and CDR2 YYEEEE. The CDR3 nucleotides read TGTGCCAGCAGCTTAGGACTAGCGAACGAGCAGTTCTTC. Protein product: CASSLGLANEQFF. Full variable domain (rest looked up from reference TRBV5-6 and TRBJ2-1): DAGVTQSPTHLIKTRGQQVTLRCSPKSGHDTVSWYQQALGQGPQFIFQYYEEEERQRGNFPDRFSGHQFPNYSSELNVNALLLGDSALYLCASSLGLANEQFFGPGTRLTVL.

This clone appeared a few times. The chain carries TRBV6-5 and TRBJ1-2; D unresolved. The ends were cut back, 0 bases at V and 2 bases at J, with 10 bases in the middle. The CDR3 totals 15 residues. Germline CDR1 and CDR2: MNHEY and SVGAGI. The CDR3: CASSYSSTENYGYTF. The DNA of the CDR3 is TGTGCCAGCAGTTACTCGAGTACAGAGAACTATGGCTACACCTTC.

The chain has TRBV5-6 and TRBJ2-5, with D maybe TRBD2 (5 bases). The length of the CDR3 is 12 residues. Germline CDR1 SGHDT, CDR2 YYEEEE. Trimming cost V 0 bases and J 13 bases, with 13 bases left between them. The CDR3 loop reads CASSLGVGGRYF. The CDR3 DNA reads TGTGCCAGCAGCTTGGGGGTGGGCGGGCGGTACTTC.

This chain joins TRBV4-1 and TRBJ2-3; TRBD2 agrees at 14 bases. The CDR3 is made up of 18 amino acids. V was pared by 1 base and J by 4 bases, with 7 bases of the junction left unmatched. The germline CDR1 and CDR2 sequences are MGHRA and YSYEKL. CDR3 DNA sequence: TGCGCCAGCAGCCAAGGGACTAGCGGGGGGCCGGCCCCAGATACGCAGTATTTT. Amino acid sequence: CASSQGTSGGPAPDTQYF.

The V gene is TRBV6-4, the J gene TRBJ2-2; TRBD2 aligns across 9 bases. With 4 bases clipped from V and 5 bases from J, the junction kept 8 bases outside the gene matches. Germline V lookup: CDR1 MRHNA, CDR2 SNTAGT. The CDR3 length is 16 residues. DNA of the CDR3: TGTGCCAGCAGTGCTGCGGGGACTAGCTCAACCGGGGAGCTGTTTTTT. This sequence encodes CASSAAGTSSTGELFF.

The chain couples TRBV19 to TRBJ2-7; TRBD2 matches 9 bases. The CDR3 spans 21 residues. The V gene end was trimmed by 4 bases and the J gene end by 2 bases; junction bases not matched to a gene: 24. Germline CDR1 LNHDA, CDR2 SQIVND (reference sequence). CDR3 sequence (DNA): TGTGCCAGTAGTACCCACCCCGGACCGACCATACTAGCGGGTCCGACCTACGAGCAGTACTTC. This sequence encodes CASSTHPGPTILAGPTYEQYF.

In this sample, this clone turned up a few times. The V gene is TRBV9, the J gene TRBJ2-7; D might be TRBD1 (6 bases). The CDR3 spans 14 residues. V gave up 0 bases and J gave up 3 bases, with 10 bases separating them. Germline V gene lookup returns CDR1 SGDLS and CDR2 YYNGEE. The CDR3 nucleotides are TGTGCCAGCAGCGTAGCCGCGACAGGCTACGAGCAGTACTTC. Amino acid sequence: CASSVAATGYEQYF.

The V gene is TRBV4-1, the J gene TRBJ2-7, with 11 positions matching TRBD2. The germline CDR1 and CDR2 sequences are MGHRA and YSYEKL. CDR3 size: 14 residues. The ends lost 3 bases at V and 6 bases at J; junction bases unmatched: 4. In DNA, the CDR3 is TGCGCCAGCAGCCATGGGACTAGCGGCCTCGAGCAGTACTTC. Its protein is CASSHGTSGLEQYF.

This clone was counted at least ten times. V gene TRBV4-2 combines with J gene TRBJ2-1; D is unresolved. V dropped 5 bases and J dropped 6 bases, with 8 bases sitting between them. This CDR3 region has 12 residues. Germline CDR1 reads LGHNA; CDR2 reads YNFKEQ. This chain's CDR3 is CASSLFSNEQFF. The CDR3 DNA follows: TGTGCCAGCAGCTTATTCAGCAATGAGCAGTTCTTC.